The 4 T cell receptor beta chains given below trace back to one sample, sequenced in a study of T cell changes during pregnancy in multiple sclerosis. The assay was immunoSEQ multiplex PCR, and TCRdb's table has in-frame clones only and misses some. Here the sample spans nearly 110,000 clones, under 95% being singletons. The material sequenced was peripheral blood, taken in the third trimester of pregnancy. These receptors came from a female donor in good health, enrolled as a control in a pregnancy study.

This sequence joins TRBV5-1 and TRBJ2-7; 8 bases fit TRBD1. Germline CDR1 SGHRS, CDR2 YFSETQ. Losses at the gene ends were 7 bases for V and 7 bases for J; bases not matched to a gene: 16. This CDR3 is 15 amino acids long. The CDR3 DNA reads TGCGCCAGCGGAACCCCCGGACAGGGAAAGGAGGAGCAGTACTTC. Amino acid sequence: CASGTPGQGKEEQYF.

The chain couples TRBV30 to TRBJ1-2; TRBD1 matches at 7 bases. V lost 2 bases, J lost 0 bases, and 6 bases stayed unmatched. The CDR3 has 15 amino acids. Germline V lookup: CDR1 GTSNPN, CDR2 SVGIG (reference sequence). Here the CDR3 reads CAWSKETGANYGYTF. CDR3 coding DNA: TGTGCCTGGAGTAAGGAAACAGGGGCTAACTATGGCTACACCTTC. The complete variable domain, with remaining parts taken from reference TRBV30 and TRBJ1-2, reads SQTIHQWPATLVQPVGSPLSLECTVEGTSNPNLYWYRQAAGRGLQLLFYSVGIGQISSEVPQNLSASRPQDRQFILSSKKLLLSDSGFYLCAWSKETGANYGYTFGSGTRLTVV.

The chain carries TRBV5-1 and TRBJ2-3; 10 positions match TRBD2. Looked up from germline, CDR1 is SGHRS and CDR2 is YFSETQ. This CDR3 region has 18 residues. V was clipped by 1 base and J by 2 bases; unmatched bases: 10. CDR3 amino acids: CASSLRLAGALNTDTQYF. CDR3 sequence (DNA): TGCGCCAGCAGCTTGAGGCTAGCGGGGGCCTTAAACACAGATACGCAGTATTTT.

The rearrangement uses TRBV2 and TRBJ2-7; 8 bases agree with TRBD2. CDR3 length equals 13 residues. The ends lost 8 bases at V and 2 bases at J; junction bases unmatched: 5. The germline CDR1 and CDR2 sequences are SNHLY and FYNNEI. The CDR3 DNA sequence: TGTGCCAGCCAGGGACTAGAAACCTACGAGCAGTACTTC. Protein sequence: CASQGLETYEQYF. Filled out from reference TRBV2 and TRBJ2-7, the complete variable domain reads EPEVTQTPSHQVTQMGQEVILRCVPISNHLYFYWYRQILGQKVEFLVSFYNNEISEKSEIFDDQFSVERPDGSNFTLKIRSTKLEDSAMYFCASQGLETYEQYFGPGTRLTVT.